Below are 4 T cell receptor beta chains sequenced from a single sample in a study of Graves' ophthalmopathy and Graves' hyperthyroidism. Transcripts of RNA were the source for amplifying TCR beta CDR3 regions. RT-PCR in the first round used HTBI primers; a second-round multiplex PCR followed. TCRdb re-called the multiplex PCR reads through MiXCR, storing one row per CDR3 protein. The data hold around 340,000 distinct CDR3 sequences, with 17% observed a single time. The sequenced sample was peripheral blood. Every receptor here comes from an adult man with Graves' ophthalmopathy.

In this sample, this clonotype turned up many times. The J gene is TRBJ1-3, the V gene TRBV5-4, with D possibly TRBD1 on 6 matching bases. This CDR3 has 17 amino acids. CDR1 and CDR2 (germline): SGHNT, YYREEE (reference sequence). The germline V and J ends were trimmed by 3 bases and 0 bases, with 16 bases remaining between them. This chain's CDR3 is CASSSQGALVSGNTIYF. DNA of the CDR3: TGTGCCAGCAGCTCACAGGGCGCCCTTGTCTCTGGAAACACCATATATTTT.

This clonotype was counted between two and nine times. CDR3 bases: TGTGCCAGCAGCCAAGCGGGCAGACTCTCCGAAGTAGGGGAGCTGTTTTTT. Translation gives CASSQAGRLSEVGELFF. This sequence joins TRBV4-2 and TRBJ2-2, with D unclear. Germline CDR1 is LGHNA and CDR2 is YNFKEQ. The V end lost 1 base, the J end lost 8 bases, and 20 bases lay between the germline ends. The CDR3 consists of 17 residues.

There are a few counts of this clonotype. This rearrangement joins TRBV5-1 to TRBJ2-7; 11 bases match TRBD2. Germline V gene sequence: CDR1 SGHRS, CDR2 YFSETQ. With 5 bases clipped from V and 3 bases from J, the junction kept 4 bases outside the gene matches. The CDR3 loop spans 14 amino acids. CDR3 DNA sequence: TGCGCCAGCAGTGTACTAGCGGGGGACTACGAGCAGTACTTC. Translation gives CASSVLAGDYEQYF. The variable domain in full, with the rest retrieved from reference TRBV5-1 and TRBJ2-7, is KAGVTQTPRYLIKTRGQQVTLSCSPISGHRSVSWYQQTPGQGLQFLFEYFSETQRNKGNFPGRFSGRQFSNSRSEMNVSTLELGDSALYLCASSVLAGDYEQYFGPGTRLTVT.

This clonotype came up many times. CDR3 DNA: TGCAGCGTGAGGGGGGGTGGGGCCAACGTCCTGACTTTC. Its protein is CSVRGGGANVLTF. The V and J genes are TRBV29-1 and TRBJ2-6; TRBD2 might be the D (7 bases). The CDR3 is 13 amino acids. Trimming left V 6 bases short and J 3 bases short, with 9 bases between. Germline V gene sequence: CDR1 SQVTM, CDR2 ANQGSEA.